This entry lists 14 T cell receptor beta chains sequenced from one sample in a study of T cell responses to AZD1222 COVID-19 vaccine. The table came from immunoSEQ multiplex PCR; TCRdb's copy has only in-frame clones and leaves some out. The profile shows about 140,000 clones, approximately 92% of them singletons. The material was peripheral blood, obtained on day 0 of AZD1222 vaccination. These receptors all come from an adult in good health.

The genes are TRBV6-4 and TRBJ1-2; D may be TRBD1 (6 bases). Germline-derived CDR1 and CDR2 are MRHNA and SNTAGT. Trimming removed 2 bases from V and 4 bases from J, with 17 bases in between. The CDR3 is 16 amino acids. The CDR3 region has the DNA TGTGCCAGCAGTGACCCGAGGGACAAGATCACCTATGGCTACACCTTC. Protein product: CASSDPRDKITYGYTF.

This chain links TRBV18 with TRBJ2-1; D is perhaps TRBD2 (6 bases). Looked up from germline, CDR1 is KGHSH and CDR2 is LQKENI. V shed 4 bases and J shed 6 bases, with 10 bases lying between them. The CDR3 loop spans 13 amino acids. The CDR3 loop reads CASSRGTGNEQFF. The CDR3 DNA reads TGTGCCAGCTCACGGGGGACTGGCAATGAGCAGTTCTTC.

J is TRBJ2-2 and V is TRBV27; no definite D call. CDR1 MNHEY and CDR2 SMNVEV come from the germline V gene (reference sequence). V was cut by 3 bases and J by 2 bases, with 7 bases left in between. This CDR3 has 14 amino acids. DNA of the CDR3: TGTGCCAGCAGTTTGAAACATAACACCGGGGAGCTGTTTTTT. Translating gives CASSLKHNTGELFF.

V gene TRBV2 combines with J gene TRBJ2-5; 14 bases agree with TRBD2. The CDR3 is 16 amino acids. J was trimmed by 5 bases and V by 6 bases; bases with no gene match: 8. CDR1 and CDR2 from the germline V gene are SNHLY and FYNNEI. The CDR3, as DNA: TGTGCCAGCAGCGTGACTAGCGGGAGGGTGAGGGAGACCCAGTACTTC. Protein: CASSVTSGRVRETQYF.

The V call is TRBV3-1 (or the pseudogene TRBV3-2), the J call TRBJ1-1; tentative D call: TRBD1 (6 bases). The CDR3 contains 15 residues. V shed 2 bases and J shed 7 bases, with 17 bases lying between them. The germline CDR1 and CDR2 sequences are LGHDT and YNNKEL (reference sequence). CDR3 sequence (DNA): TGTGCCAGCAGCCAATTAATAACAGGGTTTGGTGAAGCTTTCTTT. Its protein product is CASSQLITGFGEAFF.

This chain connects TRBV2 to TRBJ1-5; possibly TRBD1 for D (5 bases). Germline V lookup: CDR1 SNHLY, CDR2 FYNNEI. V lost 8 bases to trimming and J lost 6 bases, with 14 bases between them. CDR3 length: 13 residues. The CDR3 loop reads CASGAGIRQPQHF. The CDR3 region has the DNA TGTGCCAGCGGGGCGGGGATCCGTCAGCCCCAGCATTTT.

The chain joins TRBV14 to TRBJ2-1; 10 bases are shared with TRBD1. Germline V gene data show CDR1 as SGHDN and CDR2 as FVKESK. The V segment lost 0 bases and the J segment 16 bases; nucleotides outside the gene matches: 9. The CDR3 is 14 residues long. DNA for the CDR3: TGTGCCAGCAGCCAAGACCCGACAGGGGGCTTCGAATTCTTC. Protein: CASSQDPTGGFEFF. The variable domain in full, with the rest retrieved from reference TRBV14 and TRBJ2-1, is EAGVTQFPSHSVIEKGQTVTLRCDPISGHDNLYWYRRVMGKEIKFLLHFVKESKQDESGMPNNRFLAERTGGTYSTLKVQPAELEDSGVYFCASSQDPTGGFEFFGPGTRLTVL.

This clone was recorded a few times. The CDR3 here is CASSYSPGSSYNEQFF. In DNA form, the CDR3 reads TGTGCCAGCAGTTACTCGCCAGGGAGCTCCTACAATGAGCAGTTCTTC. The rearrangement uses TRBV6-5 and TRBJ2-1; D might be TRBD1 or TRBD2, each matching 5 bases. Trimming stripped 0 bases from V and 0 bases from J, with 9 bases between. This CDR3 has 16 amino acids. Germline-derived CDR1 and CDR2 are MNHEY and SVGAGI.

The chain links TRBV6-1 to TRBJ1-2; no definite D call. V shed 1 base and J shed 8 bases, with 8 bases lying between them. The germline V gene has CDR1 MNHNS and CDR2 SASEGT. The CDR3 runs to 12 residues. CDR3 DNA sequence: TGTGCCAGCAGTGAAGTGGCAGACGGCTACACCTTC. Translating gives CASSEVADGYTF.

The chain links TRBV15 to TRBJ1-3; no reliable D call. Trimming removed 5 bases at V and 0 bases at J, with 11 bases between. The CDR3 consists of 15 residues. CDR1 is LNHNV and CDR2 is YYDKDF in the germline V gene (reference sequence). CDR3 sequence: CATSPRGISGNTIYF. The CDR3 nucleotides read TGTGCCACCAGCCCCCGAGGGATCTCTGGAAACACCATATATTTT. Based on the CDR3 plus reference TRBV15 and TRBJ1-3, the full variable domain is DAMVIQNPRYQVTQFGKPVTLSCSQTLNHNVMYWYQQKSSQAPKLLFHYYDKDFNNEADTPDNFQSRRPNTSFCFLDIRSPGLGDTAMYLCATSPRGISGNTIYFGEGSWLTVV.

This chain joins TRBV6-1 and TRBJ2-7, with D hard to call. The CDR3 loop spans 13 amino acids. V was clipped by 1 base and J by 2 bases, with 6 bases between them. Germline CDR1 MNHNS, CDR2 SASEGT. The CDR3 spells CASSEDGTYEQYF. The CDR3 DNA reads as TGTGCCAGCAGTGAAGACGGAACCTACGAGCAGTACTTC.

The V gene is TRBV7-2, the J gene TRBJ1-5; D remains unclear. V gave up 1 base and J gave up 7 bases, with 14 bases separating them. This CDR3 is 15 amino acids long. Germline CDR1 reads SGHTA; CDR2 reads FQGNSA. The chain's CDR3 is CASSLDSGLVQPQHF. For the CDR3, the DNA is TGTGCCAGCAGCTTAGATTCGGGGTTGGTGCAGCCCCAGCATTTT.

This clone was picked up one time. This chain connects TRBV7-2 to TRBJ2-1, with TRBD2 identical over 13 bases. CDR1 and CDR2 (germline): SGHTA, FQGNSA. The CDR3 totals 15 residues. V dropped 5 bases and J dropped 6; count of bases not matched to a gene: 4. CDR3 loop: CASSPRTSGSNEQFF. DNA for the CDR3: TGTGCCAGCAGCCCCCGGACTAGCGGGAGCAATGAGCAGTTCTTC.

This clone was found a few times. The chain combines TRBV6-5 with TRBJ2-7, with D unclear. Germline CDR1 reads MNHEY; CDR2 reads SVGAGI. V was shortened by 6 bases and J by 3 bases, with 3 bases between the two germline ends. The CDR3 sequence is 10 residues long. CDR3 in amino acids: CASRVYEQYF. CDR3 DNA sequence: TGTGCCAGCAGAGTCTACGAGCAGTACTTC.